What follows describes a single T cell receptor (beta chain). The V end was cut by 7 bases, the J end by 1 base, with 4 bases between. The CDR3 spans 12 residues. The data were obtained in a study of blood T cell repertoires in COVID-19. Turning to the study itself: COVID-19 samples from acute and convalescent phases originated in the United States, Italy and Spain. T cells, B-cell-depleted T cells, or PBMCs provided the cDNA or gDNA that served as material.

Libraries were prepared by immunoSEQ multiplex PCR; TCRdb keeps only in-frame clonotypes and omits some of them. The sample contains 200,000 to 250,000 clones, 86% of which appear only once. Specimen: peripheral blood. This clonotype was sampled from a man aged 25 to 40 who had recovered from COVID-19. The V and J genes are TRBV12-3 or TRBV12-4 and TRBJ2-2; D remains ambiguous. The CDR3 bases are TGTGCCAGCATCCAGAACACCGGGGAGCTGTTTTTT. As protein: CASIQNTGELFF.